A single sample is the source of the 7 T cell receptor beta chains below, sequenced in a study of shared clonotypes between healthy human individuals. The table came from immunoSEQ multiplex PCR; TCRdb's copy has only in-frame clones and leaves some out. The data contain a few hundred thousand clones, more than 60% of them singletons. Sequenced sample: memory CD4+ T cells sorted from blood. Subset: CD45RA-negative fraction. The receptors come from a man under 40 in good health.

The chain is built from TRBV6-5 and TRBJ2-5; tentatively, D is TRBD1 or TRBD2 (5 bases each). Germline V CDR1 and CDR2: MNHEY, SVGAGI. There are 14 residues in the CDR3. Trimming pared 2 bases from V and 7 bases from J, leaving 14 bases between. The CDR3 loop reads CASSYGTHVGTQYF. CDR3 nucleotide sequence: TGTGCCAGCAGTTACGGGACCCACGTGGGGACCCAGTACTTC.

The rearrangement links TRBV23-1 to TRBJ2-3, with D possibly matching TRBD2 (6 bases). TRBV23-1 counts as an open reading frame of uncertain function. CDR3 length equals 16 residues. V lost 11 bases, J lost 5 bases, and 26 bases lay in between. The CDR3 here is CAEKIGGVAEQDTQYF. CDR3 sequence (DNA): TGCGCCGAGAAGATTGGTGGTGTAGCGGAGCAAGATACGCAGTATTTT.

This clone was found a few times. J is TRBJ2-3 and V is TRBV10-3, with D perhaps being TRBD1 or TRBD2 (5 bases each). CDR1 and CDR2 from the germline V gene are ENHRY and SYGVKD. The CDR3 consists of 15 residues. V was pared by 4 bases and J by 2 bases, with 13 bases between. The CDR3: CAISVPGRITDTQYF. The CDR3 DNA reads as TGTGCCATCAGTGTTCCGGGACGGATCACAGATACGCAGTATTTT.

This clone was seen a handful of times. The chain joins TRBV7-2 to TRBJ1-2; a possible D gene is TRBD1 (5 bases). Trimming removed 5 bases at V and 5 bases at J, with 12 bases between. Germline CDR1 SGHTA, CDR2 FQGNSA. The CDR3 is made up of 13 amino acids. The CDR3 loop is CASSRIQGYGYTF. As DNA, the CDR3 is TGTGCCAGCAGCCGAATCCAGGGATATGGCTACACCTTC.

This clone showed up just a few times. The rearrangement joins TRBV6-1 to TRBJ1-1; D is unresolved. CDR1 MNHNS and CDR2 SASEGT come from the germline V gene. V was shortened by 2 bases and J by 8 bases, with 15 bases between the two germline ends. This CDR3 region has 14 residues. CDR3 protein: CASSENERGREAFF. CDR3 DNA: TGTGCCAGCAGTGAAAATGAGCGTGGGAGAGAAGCTTTCTTT.

This rearrangement joins TRBV7-6 to TRBJ1-2, with D possibly TRBD1 on 6 matching bases. The CDR3 has 11 amino acids. Germline loops: CDR1 SGHVS, CDR2 FNYEAQ. V was pared by 5 bases and J by 14 bases, with 15 bases between. The CDR3 sequence is CASSPQGGLTF. The CDR3 DNA is TGTGCCAGCAGCCCGCAAGGGGGGCTAACCTTC.

The chain carries TRBV6-4 and TRBJ2-1, with TRBD1 matching over 11 bases. The CDR3 totals 16 residues. V gave up 3 bases and J gave up 4 bases; unmatched junction bases: 5. Germline V gives CDR1 MRHNA, CDR2 SNTAGT. This CDR3 is CASSESGTGGYNEQFF. The CDR3 DNA reads as TGTGCCAGCAGTGAGTCCGGGACAGGGGGTTACAATGAGCAGTTCTTC.